The 26 T cell receptor beta chains reported below all come from one sample, sequenced in a study of a mutant IDH1 vaccine in newly diagnosed glioma. This sample's time point: baseline, week 1 (first vaccination visit). Sample treatment: pre-vaccination baseline after standard-of-care therapy. Measured with immunoSEQ multiplex PCR; TCRdb has only the in-frame clones, and not every one. Of around 50,000 clones in the sample, 80% to 90% were seen once. The sequencing used PBMCs, collected from a glioma patient treated with radiotherapy, temozolomide or both. Receptors originate from a middle-aged man with glioma.

V gene TRBV5-5 combines with J gene TRBJ1-2, with unresolved D. Germline loops: CDR1 SGHKS, CDR2 YYEKEE (reference sequence). There are 13 residues in the CDR3. V lost 2 bases to trimming and J lost 0 bases, with 5 bases between them. CDR3 in DNA: TGTGCCAGCAGCTTCCAGACTAACTATGGCTACACCTTC. This sequence encodes CASSFQTNYGYTF. Based on the CDR3 plus reference TRBV5-5 and TRBJ1-2, the full variable domain is DAGVTQSPTHLIKTRGQQVTLRCSPISGHKSVSWYQQVLGQGPQFIFQYYEKEERGRGNFPDRFSARQFPNYSSELNVNALLLGDSALYLCASSFQTNYGYTFGSGTRLTVV.

The count of this clone is one. The chain recombines TRBV27 with TRBJ1-3; D call uncertain. Germline V CDR1 and CDR2: MNHEY, SMNVEV (reference sequence). There are 13 residues in the CDR3. The V end lost 3 bases, the J end lost 4 bases, and 7 bases lay between the germline ends. The CDR3 coding sequence is TGTGCCAGCAGTTTTGTAGGCGGAAACACCATATATTTT. Translation gives CASSFVGGNTIYF.

The chain employs TRBV29-1 and TRBJ2-1; 10 bases agree with TRBD2. The V gene's germline CDR1 is SQVTM and CDR2 ANQGSEA. The CDR3 spans 13 residues. J lost 10 bases, V lost 7 bases, and 10 bases had no gene match. The CDR3: CSDRSSGSSEQFF. The CDR3 coding sequence is TGCAGCGACAGATCTAGCGGGAGTTCAGAGCAGTTCTTC.

The rearrangement joins TRBV27 to TRBJ2-7; D is undetermined. Trimming took 4 bases from V and 0 from J, leaving 7 bases between them. This CDR3 is built from 13 residues. Germline CDR1 and CDR2: MNHEY and SMNVEV (reference sequence). CDR3 sequence reads: CASSSLNSYEQYF. The CDR3 DNA sequence: TGTGCCAGCAGTTCCTTAAACTCCTACGAGCAGTACTTC.

This clone appeared a single time. The chain recombines TRBV6-5 with TRBJ2-2; D perhaps matches TRBD1 (5 bases). The CDR3 has 16 amino acids. V lost 2 bases, J lost 5 bases, and 15 bases lay in between. The germline gives CDR1 MNHEY, CDR2 SVGAGI. Written as DNA, the CDR3 is TGTGCCAGCAGTTACGTACGAGGCCCAGGGACCGGGGAGCTGTTTTTT. Residues: CASSYVRGPGTGELFF.

The V gene is TRBV7-9, the J gene TRBJ2-3; TRBD1 or TRBD2 may be the D gene (5 bases each). Germline V CDR1 and CDR2: SEHNR, FQNEAQ (reference sequence). Trimming stripped 5 bases from V and 6 bases from J, with 18 bases between. The CDR3 is 15 residues long. The CDR3 region is CASSPSSGTRDTQYF. As DNA, the CDR3 is TGTGCCAGCAGCCCTAGCTCGGGGACGAGGGATACGCAGTATTTT. Using reference TRBV7-9 and TRBJ2-3 for the parts outside the CDR3, the full variable domain is DTGVSQNPRHKITKRGQNVTFRCDPISEHNRLYWYRQTLGQGPEFLTYFQNEAQLEKSRLLSDRFSAERPKGSFSTLEIQRTEQGDSAMYLCASSPSSGTRDTQYFGPGTRLTVL.

The chain employs TRBV18 and TRBJ2-7; no reliable D call. This CDR3 region has 12 residues. V lost 3 bases and J lost 4, with 7 bases in between. CDR1 and CDR2 from the germline V gene are KGHSH and LQKENI. For the CDR3, the DNA is TGTGCCAGCTCACCCCGTAATTACGAGCAGTACTTC. The encoded protein is CASSPRNYEQYF.

The CDR3 loop reads CASSLGLAEGETQYF. For the CDR3, the DNA is TGCGCCAGCAGCTTGGGTCTAGCAGAGGGGGAGACCCAGTACTTC. V usage is TRBV5-1 and J usage is TRBJ2-5; the D gene could be TRBD1 or TRBD2 (5 bases each). V lost 0 bases to trimming and J lost 5 bases, with 14 bases between them. Germline CDR1 and CDR2: SGHRS and YFSETQ. This CDR3 is 15 amino acids long.

This chain links TRBV5-1 with TRBJ1-5; D call uncertain. V was pared by 0 bases and J by 4 bases, with 8 bases between. Germline V CDR1 and CDR2: SGHRS, YFSETQ. CDR3 size: 14 residues. Written as DNA, the CDR3 is TGCGCCAGCAGCTTGGGCGGTCTAAATCAGCCCCAGCATTTT. Its protein product is CASSLGGLNQPQHF. The full variable domain, its missing parts supplied by reference TRBV5-1 and TRBJ1-5, is KAGVTQTPRYLIKTRGQQVTLSCSPISGHRSVSWYQQTPGQGLQFLFEYFSETQRNKGNFPGRFSGRQFSNSRSEMNVSTLELGDSALYLCASSLGGLNQPQHFGDGTRLSIL.

V gene TRBV9 combines with J gene TRBJ1-2; 7 bases are a match to TRBD1. Germline CDR1 and CDR2: SGDLS and YYNGEE. The CDR3 has 15 residues. The J segment lost 0 bases and the V segment lost 4 bases, leaving 6 bases of the junction unmatched. The CDR3 loop reads CASSPRQGPNYGYTF. Written as DNA, the CDR3 is TGTGCCAGCAGCCCACGACAGGGACCTAACTATGGCTACACCTTC. The variable domain in full, completed from reference TRBV9 and TRBJ1-2, reads DSGVTQTPKHLITATGQRVTLRCSPRSGDLSVYWYQQSLDQGLQFLIQYYNGEERAKGNILERFSAQQFPDLHSELNLSSLELGDSALYFCASSPRQGPNYGYTFGSGTRLTVV.

The V call is TRBV29-1, the J call TRBJ2-7; possibly TRBD2 for D (5 bases). With 4 bases removed from V and 2 bases from J, the gap between germline ends came to 9 bases. This CDR3 has 12 residues. The germline CDR1 and CDR2 sequences are SQVTM and ANQGSEA. This CDR3 reads CSVVAGAYEQYF. For the CDR3, the DNA is TGCAGCGTTGTGGCGGGCGCCTACGAGCAGTACTTC.

J is TRBJ1-1 and V is TRBV5-4; 9 bases line up with TRBD1. CDR3 length equals 15 residues. Per the germline V gene, CDR1 is SGHNT and CDR2 is YYREEE (reference sequence). V trimming: 2 bases; J trimming: 6 bases; junction bases outside the gene matches: 8. CDR3 in amino acids: CASSFKGTGHAEAFF. The CDR3 nucleotides are TGTGCCAGCAGCTTCAAAGGGACAGGGCACGCTGAAGCTTTCTTT. The full variable domain, rest sourced from reference TRBV5-4 and TRBJ1-1, is ETGVTQSPTHLIKTRGQQVTLRCSSQSGHNTVSWYQQALGQGPQFIFQYYREEENGRGNFPPRFSGLQFPNYSSELNVNALELDDSALYLCASSFKGTGHAEAFFGQGTRLTVV.

The chain recombines TRBV1 with TRBJ2-1; TRBD2, as called in the table, went unchecked against the DNA. TRBV1 is a known pseudogene. The CDR3 spans 15 residues. CDR3 DNA sequence: TGCACCAGCGGGCGGGAGGAGAGGCCCTACAATGAGCAGTTCTTC. This gives the protein CTSGREERPYNEQFF.

The chain links TRBV19 to TRBJ2-3; tentatively, D is TRBD1 (6 bases). Trimming pared 3 bases from V and 4 bases from J, leaving 11 bases between. The germline V gene encodes CDR1 LNHDA and CDR2 SQIVND (reference sequence). The CDR3 is made up of 14 amino acids. In DNA, the CDR3 is TGTGCCAGTAGTATCCGGTCAGGGGCAGATACGCAGTATTTT. Its translation: CASSIRSGADTQYF.

The chain combines TRBV29-1 with TRBJ1-5; perhaps TRBD1 as D (5 bases). This CDR3 spans 13 amino acids. Trimming took off 4 bases at V and 11 bases at J, with 18 bases between the two ends. CDR1 and CDR2 (germline): SQVTM, ANQGSEA. CDR3 sequence: CSVAKGVRGTQHF. Here the CDR3 DNA reads TGCAGCGTTGCTAAAGGGGTTCGGGGGACCCAGCATTTT.

CDR3 DNA: TGTGCCAGCAGTGAACAGGGGACTGGGGATGAGCAGTTCTTC. Amino acid sequence: CASSEQGTGDEQFF. This chain joins TRBV2 and TRBJ2-1; D tentatively reads TRBD1 or TRBD2 (6 bases each). This CDR3 has 14 residues. Trimming stripped 2 bases from V and 8 bases from J, with 13 bases between. CDR1 is SNHLY, CDR2 FYNNEI, per germline.

A word on this clone: Sequence at one end of the junction differs from germline and may be a read error. The chain combines TRBV14 with TRBJ1-2, with 7 bases aligning to TRBD1. CDR1 and CDR2 (germline): SGHDN, FVKESK. CDR3 length: 11 amino acids. The CDR3 coding sequence is TGTGCCAGCAGCCAGAACCGGGACAGATTATTC. It translates to CASSQNRDRLF.

The gene calls are TRBV7-3 and TRBJ2-7; TRBD1 or TRBD2 may be the D gene (7 bases each). The CDR3 runs 15 residues. Trimming cost V 3 bases and J 4 bases, with 16 bases left between them. CDR1 SGHTA and CDR2 FQGTGA come from the germline V gene. The CDR3 loop reads CASSFSDREGYEQYF. In DNA, the CDR3 is TGTGCCAGCAGCTTTTCTGACAGGGAGGGATACGAGCAGTACTTC.

The J gene is TRBJ2-2, the V gene TRBV4-3; possible D gene TRBD1, 5 bases. Trimming left V 8 bases short and J 6 bases short, with 10 bases between. The germline V gene encodes CDR1 LGHNA and CDR2 YSLEER. This CDR3 has 12 residues. The chain's CDR3 is CASRRAAGELFF. In DNA, the CDR3 is TGCGCCAGCCGCAGGGCGGCCGGGGAGCTGTTTTTT.

This clone has only one observation. The V call is TRBV13, the J call TRBJ2-5, with unresolved D. V was trimmed by 1 base and J by 3 bases, leaving 15 bases between them. Germline CDR1 PRHDT, CDR2 FYEKMQ (reference sequence). This CDR3 has 16 residues. The CDR3 bases are TGTGCCAGCAGCTTAGTCTTTGGGCAGAGGAAAGAGACCCAGTACTTC. Translation: CASSLVFGQRKETQYF.

The V call is TRBV7-9, the J call TRBJ2-1; a weak D match, TRBD2 (5 bases). V gave up 6 bases and J gave up 11 bases, with 14 bases separating them. CDR1 is SEHNR, CDR2 FQNEAQ, per germline (reference sequence). The CDR3 totals 12 residues. DNA of the CDR3: TGTGCCAGCAGTGGGTACTCGGGAAAGCAGTTCTTC. It encodes CASSGYSGKQFF.

A few counts support this clone. V and J are TRBV29-1 and TRBJ1-1; D is perhaps TRBD1 (5 bases). CDR1 and CDR2 (germline): SQVTM, ANQGSEA. Between the trimmed V and J ends, which lost 4 bases and 4 bases, there was a span of 10 bases. The CDR3 has 12 residues. For the CDR3, the DNA is TGCAGCGTTGTGAGGGGATCCACTGAAGCTTTCTTT. Translation: CSVVRGSTEAFF.

The chain carries TRBV29-1 and TRBJ1-2, with D uncertain. Deletions cut 6 bases from V and 8 bases from J, with 19 bases between. The germline V gene encodes CDR1 SQVTM and CDR2 ANQGSEA. The CDR3 sequence is 13 residues long. The CDR3 spells CSVEGRLAYGYTF. Written as DNA, the CDR3 is TGCAGCGTCGAGGGCAGGTTGGCGTACGGCTACACCTTC.

The CDR3 region has the DNA TGTGCCAGCAGTCGGCGGAATAGCAATCAGCCCCAGCATTTT. As protein: CASSRRNSNQPQHF. The chain joins TRBV7-2 to TRBJ1-5; no clear D. The CDR3 spans 14 residues. V dropped 6 bases and J dropped 0 bases, with 9 bases sitting between them. Germline lookup yields CDR1 SGHTA and CDR2 FQGNSA.

J is TRBJ2-2 and V is TRBV6-1; a possible D gene is TRBD1 (5 bases). Trimming removed 8 bases at V and 0 bases at J, with 10 bases between. The CDR3 has 14 amino acids. The germline gives CDR1 MNHNS, CDR2 SASEGT. CDR3 bases: TGTGCCAGCGCTAAAGGGGCGAACACCGGGGAGCTGTTTTTT. Amino acid sequence: CASAKGANTGELFF.

The chain uses TRBV7-9 and TRBJ1-1; TRBD1 matches 9 bases. CDR1 and CDR2 (germline): SEHNR, FQNEAQ (reference sequence). V gave up 7 bases and J gave up 2 bases; unmatched junction bases: 14. The CDR3 is 17 amino acids. The CDR3 here is CASTTPQGAQSNTEAFF. CDR3 in DNA: TGTGCCAGCACCACACCACAGGGGGCGCAGAGCAACACTGAAGCTTTCTTT.